This T cell receptor (beta chain) was recovered during a study of spatial heterogeneity in lung cancer. By share of the sample, this clonotype is medium-sized. Its antigen remains unknown. This beta chain represents an off-target read in a library built for alpha chains; its size is of limited meaning. Study-wide results and caveats: Tumoral mutation counts were tracked by counts of expanded intratumoral alpha and beta TCRs.

Time point here: sample taken at primary tumor resection. The V gene's germline CDR1 is SGHAT and CDR2 FQNNGV. V was cut by 1 base and J by 7 bases, with 7 bases left in between. This CDR3 is 12 amino acids long. Each CDR3 protein gets one entry after TCRdb re-called the 5' RACE reads with MiXCR. The sample lists some 1,600 distinct CDR3 sequences, just over 20% occurring once. The clonotype originates from a male donor with early-stage non-small cell lung cancer. This sequence joins TRBV11-2 and TRBJ1-2, with D perhaps matching TRBD1 (5 bases). The specimen was lung tumor tissue, collected at surgery. CDR3 sequence reads: CASSLGDGGYTF. For the CDR3, the DNA is TGTGCCAGCAGCTTAGGGGACGGTGGCTACACCTTC. Filled out from reference TRBV11-2 and TRBJ1-2, the complete variable domain reads EAGVAQSPRYKIIEKRQSVAFWCNPISGHATLYWYQQILGQGPKLLIQFQNNGVVDDSQLPKDRFSAERLKGVDSTLKIQPAKLEDSAVYLCASSLGDGGYTFGSGTRLTVV.